The 31 T cell receptor beta chains in this list originate from one sample, sequenced in a study of cytomegalovirus exposure and HLA in healthy donors. Generated by immunoSEQ multiplex PCR, the TCRdb table keeps only in-frame clones and is missing some. In the table there are about 130,000 clones, about 90% of which are singletons. Sequenced input: PBMCs. The receptors come from a man aged 30-40 years in good health and CMV-seronegative.

The CDR3: CASSLFWAHQPQHF. CDR3 nucleotide sequence: TGCGCCAGCAGCTTGTTTTGGGCCCATCAGCCCCAGCATTTT. V gene TRBV5-1 combines with J gene TRBJ1-5; the D is unclear. Germline-derived CDR1 and CDR2 are SGHRS and YFSETQ. The CDR3 length is 14 residues. The V and J ends lost 1 base and 5 bases respectively, with 10 bases between them.

The chain has TRBV19 and TRBJ1-1; 7 positions match TRBD1. CDR3 length equals 13 residues. The V and J ends lost 3 bases and 8 bases, in that order; junction bases with no gene match: 6. CDR1 and CDR2 (germline): LNHDA, SQIVND (reference sequence). The CDR3 loop is CASSIWGTVEAFF. The CDR3 DNA reads as TGTGCCAGTAGTATTTGGGGGACAGTAGAAGCTTTCTTT.

V and J are TRBV7-9 and TRBJ1-4; 7 nucleotides line up with TRBD1. V was pared by 8 bases and J by 1 base, with 4 bases of the junction left unmatched. The CDR3 loop spans 14 amino acids. CDR1 is SEHNR and CDR2 is FQNEAQ in the germline V gene (reference sequence). The CDR3 protein is CASRTGQTNEKLFF. The CDR3 DNA sequence: TGTGCCAGCCGGACAGGACAAACTAATGAAAAACTGTTTTTT. The full variable domain, completed using reference TRBV7-9 and TRBJ1-4, is DTGVSQNPRHKITKRGQNVTFRCDPISEHNRLYWYRQTLGQGPEFLTYFQNEAQLEKSRLLSDRFSAERPKGSFSTLEIQRTEQGDSAMYLCASRTGQTNEKLFFGSGTQLSVL.

The J gene is TRBJ1-4, the V gene TRBV6-6, with a possible D match to TRBD1 (5 bases). The germline CDR1 and CDR2 sequences are MNHNY and SVGAGI (reference sequence). The ends were cut back, 6 bases at V and 8 bases at J, with 16 bases in the middle. The CDR3 is 14 amino acids. The CDR3: CASRDVGGREKLFF. The CDR3, as DNA: TGTGCCAGCAGGGACGTGGGGGGGAGGGAAAAACTGTTTTTT.

This clone came up a few times. The chain couples TRBV6-5 to TRBJ2-7, with a tentative D call TRBD1 (6 bases). Germline values: CDR1 MNHEY, CDR2 SVGAGI. The CDR3 consists of 12 residues. Trimming left V 7 bases short and J 6 bases short, with 13 bases between. Here the CDR3 reads CASKDRGSEQYF. CDR3 in DNA: TGTGCCAGCAAGGACAGAGGTAGCGAGCAGTACTTC.

The chain recombines TRBV5-4 with TRBJ1-3; D unresolved. Germline V gene data show CDR1 as SGHNT and CDR2 as YYREEE (reference sequence). The CDR3 spans 12 residues. The ends were cut back, 4 bases at V and 7 bases at J, with 9 bases in the middle. The CDR3 region is CASSPEGNTIYF. CDR3 DNA: TGTGCCAGCAGCCCGGAGGGTAACACCATATATTTT. The whole variable domain, remainder taken from reference TRBV5-4 and TRBJ1-3, is ETGVTQSPTHLIKTRGQQVTLRCSSQSGHNTVSWYQQALGQGPQFIFQYYREEENGRGNFPPRFSGLQFPNYSSELNVNALELDDSALYLCASSPEGNTIYFGEGSWLTVV.

The CDR3 sequence: CASSQQGHTGELFF. The CDR3 DNA sequence: TGTGCCAGCAGTCAACAGGGGCACACCGGGGAGCTGTTTTTT. The chain is built from TRBV2 and TRBJ2-2; 7 bases are shared with TRBD1. Trimming at V came to 5 bases and at J to 3 bases, leaving 3 bases not matched to a gene. The CDR3 totals 14 residues. Germline CDR1 is SNHLY and CDR2 is FYNNEI.

The genes are TRBV4-2 and TRBJ1-2; tentative D call: TRBD1 (6 bases). Trimming took 0 bases from V and 4 from J, leaving 12 bases between them. Germline CDR1 and CDR2: LGHNA and YNFKEQ. The CDR3 consists of 15 residues. CDR3: CASSQDPGHLYGYTF. CDR3 coding DNA: TGTGCCAGCAGCCAAGATCCGGGACACCTCTATGGCTACACCTTC.

The chain employs TRBV4-1 and TRBJ2-5; 7 bases agree with TRBD1. The CDR3 has 15 residues. The J segment lost 1 base and the V segment lost 2 bases, leaving 4 bases of the junction unmatched. Germline values: CDR1 MGHRA, CDR2 YSYEKL. Here the CDR3 DNA reads TGCGCCAGCAGCCAACTCCCAGGGGGCCAAGAGACCCAGTACTTC. Translation gives CASSQLPGGQETQYF.

CDR3 sequence: CASSPGLAGEQYF. CDR3 DNA sequence: TGTGCCAGCAGCCCGGGGTTAGCCGGCGAGCAGTACTTC. The chain uses TRBV5-6 and TRBJ2-5; D might be TRBD2 (5 bases). The J call may be wrong; the DNA end is better matched by TRBJ2-7. Germline V lookup: CDR1 SGHDT, CDR2 YYEEEE. CDR3 size: 13 residues.

V and J are TRBV15 and TRBJ2-7, with D unresolved. Germline loops: CDR1 LNHNV, CDR2 YYDKDF (reference sequence). Trimming removed 0 bases from V and 0 bases from J, with 9 bases in between. The CDR3 spans 15 residues. The CDR3 here is CATSRDFYNSYEQYF. CDR3 DNA: TGTGCCACCAGCAGAGATTTTTACAACTCCTACGAGCAGTACTTC.

This clone was found a few times. V usage is TRBV7-2 and J usage is TRBJ1-1; D gene unclear. Trimming pared 7 bases from V and 5 bases from J, leaving 11 bases between. The CDR3 totals 12 residues. Germline CDR1 SGHTA, CDR2 FQGNSA. The CDR3 DNA reads TGTGCCAGCACCAGAGGGCTAACTGAAGCTTTCTTT. This gives the protein CASTRGLTEAFF.

This clone appeared a few times. This chain connects TRBV25-1 to TRBJ1-5, with a tentative D call TRBD1 (6 bases). The CDR3 loop spans 14 amino acids. Germline V CDR1 and CDR2: MGHDK, SYGVNS. The V gene lost 5 bases and the J gene lost 3 bases, with 11 bases spanning the gap. The CDR3 loop is CASSFAGANQPQHF. The CDR3 DNA reads as TGTGCCAGCAGTTTTGCAGGGGCCAATCAGCCCCAGCATTTT.

The chain recombines TRBV6-5 with TRBJ1-2; possibly TRBD1 for D (5 bases). V was clipped by 5 bases and J by 7 bases, with 17 bases between them. CDR3 length: 14 residues. The germline V gene encodes CDR1 MNHEY and CDR2 SVGAGI. CDR3 protein: CASSVGGIGGGYTF. CDR3 coding DNA: TGTGCCAGCAGTGTGGGAGGGATCGGGGGTGGCTACACCTTC.

The chain has TRBV7-2 and TRBJ2-7; tentative D call: TRBD1 (6 bases). Trimming shortened V by 4 bases and J by 5 bases, and 18 bases separated the two germline ends. There are 15 residues in the CDR3. Per germline, CDR1 SGHTA and CDR2 FQGNSA. The CDR3 sequence is CASSSLWDISDEQYF. CDR3 nucleotides: TGTGCCAGCAGCTCGCTATGGGACATATCGGACGAGCAGTACTTC.

The chain links TRBV5-6 to TRBJ2-2, with 8 bases identical to TRBD1. J gave up 4 bases and V 1 base, and 6 bases lay outside the gene matches. Germline V gene sequence: CDR1 SGHDT, CDR2 YYEEEE. The CDR3 consists of 16 residues. The CDR3 loop reads CASSLNRGRSTGELFF. The CDR3 DNA sequence: TGTGCCAGCAGCTTGAACAGGGGGAGAAGCACCGGGGAGCTGTTTTTT.

The V call is TRBV18, the J call TRBJ2-3; 11 bases are shared with TRBD2. The CDR3 has 16 residues. CDR1 and CDR2 from the germline V gene are KGHSH and LQKENI. J lost 2 bases, V lost 4 bases, and 5 bases had no gene match. Written as DNA, the CDR3 is TGTGCCAGCTCACGATCTAGCGGGGGGAACACAGATACGCAGTATTTT. Protein product: CASSRSSGGNTDTQYF.

This clone has a single count. The chain has TRBV19 and TRBJ2-7, with 8 bases matching TRBD1. The junction had 7 bases not matched to a gene; V was cut back by 4 bases and J by 5 bases. The CDR3 length is 14 residues. Germline V gene data show CDR1 as LNHDA and CDR2 as SQIVND (reference sequence). In DNA form, the CDR3 reads TGTGCCAGTAGTAGGACAGGGAAGTTCGACGAGCAGTACTTC. Translated, it gives CASSRTGKFDEQYF.

The chain employs TRBV4-1 and TRBJ2-6; 7 bases match TRBD1. Germline trimming cut 5 bases from V and 4 bases from J; bases unmatched to any gene: 11. From germline, CDR1 is MGHRA and CDR2 YSYEKL. The CDR3 is 17 amino acids. The DNA for the CDR3 is TGCGCCAGCAGCTTGGACAGGTCCGGAGGAGGGGCCAACGTCCTGACTTTC. Translating it yields CASSLDRSGGGANVLTF.

The rearrangement uses TRBV28 and TRBJ1-5; TRBD1 matches 7 bases. Germline CDR1 reads MDHEN; CDR2 reads SYDVKM. CDR3 length: 13 residues. Germline trimming cut 6 bases from V and 6 bases from J; bases unmatched to any gene: 5. The CDR3, as DNA: TGTGCCAGCAGCAGGAACAGGGGTCAGCCCCAGCATTTT. It is translated as CASSRNRGQPQHF.

J is TRBJ1-4 and V is TRBV19; 10 nucleotides align to TRBD1. V was pared by 5 bases and J by 5 bases, with 5 bases of the junction left unmatched. The CDR3 spans 15 residues. Germline CDR1 is LNHDA and CDR2 is SQIVND (reference sequence). CDR3 protein: CASSPLDRGNEKLFF. In DNA, the CDR3 is TGTGCCAGTAGTCCCCTGGACAGGGGGAATGAAAAACTGTTTTTT.

The V call is TRBV19, the J call TRBJ1-5, with 8 nucleotides matching TRBD1. The CDR3 is 17 amino acids. V lost 3 bases and J lost 0; bases outside the gene matches: 7. Germline CDR1 reads LNHDA; CDR2 reads SQIVND (reference sequence). As DNA, the CDR3 is TGTGCCAGTAGTATCCAACAGGGGGAATATAGCAATCAGCCCCAGCATTTT. Translated: CASSIQQGEYSNQPQHF.

The chain carries TRBV7-9 and TRBJ1-3; possibly TRBD1 for D (5 bases). V lost 4 bases to trimming and J lost 0 bases, with 13 bases between them. Germline V gene sequence: CDR1 SEHNR, CDR2 FQNEAQ (reference sequence). The CDR3 has 16 residues. The CDR3 bases are TGTGCCAGCAGCTACGCCAGGGCTAGCTCTGGAAACACCATATATTTT. This sequence encodes CASSYARASSGNTIYF.

This sequence joins TRBV5-8 and TRBJ2-3; D is unresolved. CDR1 is SGHTS, CDR2 YDEGEE, per germline. The CDR3 spans 12 residues. V was clipped by 1 base and J by 3 bases, with 3 bases between them. In nucleotides, the CDR3 is TGTGCCAGCAGCTTGCAAACAGATACGCAGTATTTT. It encodes CASSLQTDTQYF.

The chain couples TRBV6-1 to TRBJ2-1; D ambiguous. V lost 9 bases to trimming and J lost 0 bases, with 12 bases between them. The CDR3 length is 14 residues. Germline-derived CDR1 and CDR2 are MNHNS and SASEGT. This CDR3 reads CASNFLSSYNEQFF. CDR3 nucleotide sequence: TGTGCCAGTAACTTCCTTAGCTCCTACAATGAGCAGTTCTTC.

The CDR3 is CASSLTFSYEQYF. DNA for the CDR3: TGTGCCAGCAGCCTGACATTTTCCTACGAGCAGTACTTC. V usage is TRBV6-6 and J usage is TRBJ2-7; D not certain. Germline loops: CDR1 MNHNY, CDR2 SVGAGI (reference sequence). The CDR3 is 13 amino acids. V lost 6 bases to trimming and J lost 1 base, with 10 bases between them.

The chain is built from TRBV2 and TRBJ2-7; TRBD1 might be the D (6 bases). V dropped 0 bases and J dropped 8 bases, with 8 bases sitting between them. The germline CDR1 and CDR2 sequences are SNHLY and FYNNEI. This CDR3 is 12 amino acids long. CDR3 DNA sequence: TGTGCCAGCAGTGAAGCCAGGGGACAGCAGTACTTC. Its translation: CASSEARGQQYF.

CDR3 nucleotide sequence: TGTGCCAGCAGCCCTGGGGCGGGGGGGCTGGAGACCCAGTACTTC. The encoded protein is CASSPGAGGLETQYF. The chain couples TRBV7-6 to TRBJ2-5, with 9 bases lining up with TRBD2. Germline CDR1 is SGHVS and CDR2 is FNYEAQ. The CDR3 extends over 15 amino acids. Unmatched junction bases numbered 9, after V lost 5 bases and J lost 5 bases.

This chain joins TRBV5-1 and TRBJ1-1; D may be TRBD1 (6 bases). The germline gives CDR1 SGHRS, CDR2 YFSETQ. The V gene lost 0 bases and the J gene lost 4 bases, with 7 bases spanning the gap. There are 13 residues in the CDR3. CDR3 region: CASSLGRGTEAFF. The DNA for the CDR3 is TGCGCCAGCAGCTTGGGCAGGGGCACTGAAGCTTTCTTT.

The chain joins TRBV11-2 to TRBJ2-7, with 8 positions matching TRBD1. V shed 4 bases, J shed 5 bases, and the junction held 10 bases outside the gene matches. The germline gives CDR1 SGHAT, CDR2 FQNNGV. The CDR3 totals 15 residues. The CDR3 protein is CASSSSTGVWDEQYF. Here the CDR3 DNA reads TGTGCCAGCAGCTCTTCGACAGGGGTCTGGGACGAGCAGTACTTC.

J is TRBJ1-2 and V is TRBV5-1; possibly TRBD1 for D (6 bases). CDR3 size: 13 residues. Trimming took 4 bases from V and 4 from J, leaving 11 bases between them. The V gene's germline CDR1 is SGHRS and CDR2 YFSETQ. The CDR3 loop is CASSQQGSYGYTF. Here the CDR3 DNA reads TGCGCCAGCAGCCAGCAGGGGAGCTATGGCTACACCTTC.